The entry below gives a single T cell receptor beta chain sequence along with its context. This clone was counted at least ten times. What antigen it recognizes has not been identified. No base qualities exist here, and no much larger clone lies one base off it. No treatment had been received by any patient before thyroid surgery. The study retrospectively analysed patient clinical samples collected from about 2012 to 2019 using T-cell receptor beta sequencing. Library creation used PCR. Sequenced on an Illumina HiSeq 4000. High-throughput sequencing was used to profile the TCR beta-chain CDR3 region of every patient. The authors processed their data as follows. A classifier to discriminate distant-metastatic papillary thyroid cancer patients was built from CDR3 differences across clinicopathological groups. To measure repertoire diversity the researchers used the Shannon index, while the Morisita-Horn index served to gauge how similar the tumor and blood repertoires were. TCRdb itself trimmed the public reads at Q25 with fastp, ran MiXCR and retained productive beta chains. The V and J calls were determined by TCRdb, not by the authors. This sample gives around 53,000 clones in total; more than 15% of them show up just once. The top ten clones comprise 2.5% to 3% of the sample.

This entry is derived from a study of metastatic and nonmetastatic thyroid tumors (dated by TCRdb to 2020 to 2022). A note on the overall study: The researchers compared repertoires between peripheral blood samples and tumor or nodule tissue samples from patients with malignant or benign thyroid disease. Beyond this particular receptor, the publication reports: TCR beta diversity was reported as significantly higher in malignant tumors than in benign nodules, in both blood and tumor samples.

The specimen was blood. This receptor was identified in a female donor with papillary thyroid cancer or a benign thyroid nodule (not recorded which). Some clones in this sample may be carry-over from other donors' samples.

The DNA is as follows: TGTGCCAGCAGCCCAACCTTGAGCTCCTACAATGAGCAGTTCTTC. It is translated as CASSPTLSSYNEQFF. Recombination joined TRBV5-4 with TRBJ2-1, with the D gene too uncertain to name. Looking up the germline V gene (reference sequence) yields CDR1 SGHNT and CDR2 YYREEE. The CDR3 goes from the cysteine to the phenylalanine over 15 residues. This entry keeps only the CDR3 DNA: 45 bases, framed from base 1. V is cut by 4 bases and J by 0 bases, and the space between the germline ends is 11 bases. The entire variable domain, with the stretches around the CDR3 drawn from the reference TRBV5-4 and TRBJ2-1 proteins, is ETGVTQSPTHLIKTRGQQVTLRCSSQSGHNTVSWYQQALGQGPQFIFQYYREEENGRGNFPPRFSGLQFPNYSSELNVNALELDDSALYLCASSPTLSSYNEQFFGPGTRLTVL.